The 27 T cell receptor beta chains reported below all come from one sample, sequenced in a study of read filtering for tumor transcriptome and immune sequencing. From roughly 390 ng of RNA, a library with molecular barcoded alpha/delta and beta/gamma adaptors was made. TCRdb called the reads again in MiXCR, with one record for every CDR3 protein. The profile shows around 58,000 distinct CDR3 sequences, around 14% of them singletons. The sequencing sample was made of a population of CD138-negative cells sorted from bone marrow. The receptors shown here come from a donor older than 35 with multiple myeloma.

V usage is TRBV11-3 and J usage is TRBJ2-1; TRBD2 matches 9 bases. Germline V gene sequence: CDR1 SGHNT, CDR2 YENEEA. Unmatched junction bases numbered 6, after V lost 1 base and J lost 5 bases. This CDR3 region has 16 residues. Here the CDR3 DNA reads TGTGCCAGCAGCTTAGGGACTAGCGTGGTCGACAATGAGCAGTTCTTC. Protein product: CASSLGTSVVDNEQFF.

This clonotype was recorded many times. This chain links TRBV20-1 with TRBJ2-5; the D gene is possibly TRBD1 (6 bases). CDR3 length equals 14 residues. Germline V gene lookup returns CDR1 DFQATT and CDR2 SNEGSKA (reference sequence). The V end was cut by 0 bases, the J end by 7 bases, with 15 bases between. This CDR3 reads CSARENRAGGTQYF. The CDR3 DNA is TGCAGTGCTAGAGAAAACAGGGCTGGGGGGACCCAGTACTTC.

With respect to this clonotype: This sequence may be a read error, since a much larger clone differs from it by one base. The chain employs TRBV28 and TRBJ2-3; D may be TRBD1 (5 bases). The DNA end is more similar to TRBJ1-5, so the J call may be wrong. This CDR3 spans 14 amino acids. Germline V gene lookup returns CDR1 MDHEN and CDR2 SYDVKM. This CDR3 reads CASRGGVSTDTQHF. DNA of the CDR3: TGTGCCAGCAGGGGGGGAGTCAGCACAGATACGCAGCATTTT.

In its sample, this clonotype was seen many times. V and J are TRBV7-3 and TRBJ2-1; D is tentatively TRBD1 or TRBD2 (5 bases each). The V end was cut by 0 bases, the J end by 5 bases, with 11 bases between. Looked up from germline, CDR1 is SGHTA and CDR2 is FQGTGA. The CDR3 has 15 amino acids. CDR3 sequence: CASSLTWDGNNEQFF. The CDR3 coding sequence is TGTGCCAGCAGCTTAACTTGGGACGGTAACAATGAGCAGTTCTTC.

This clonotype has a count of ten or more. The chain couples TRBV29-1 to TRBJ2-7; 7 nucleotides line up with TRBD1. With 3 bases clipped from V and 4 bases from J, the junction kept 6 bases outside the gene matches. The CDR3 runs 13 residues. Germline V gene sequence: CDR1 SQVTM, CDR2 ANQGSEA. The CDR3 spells CSVDRPGGYEQYF. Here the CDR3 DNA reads TGCAGCGTTGATCGGCCAGGGGGTTACGAGCAGTACTTC.

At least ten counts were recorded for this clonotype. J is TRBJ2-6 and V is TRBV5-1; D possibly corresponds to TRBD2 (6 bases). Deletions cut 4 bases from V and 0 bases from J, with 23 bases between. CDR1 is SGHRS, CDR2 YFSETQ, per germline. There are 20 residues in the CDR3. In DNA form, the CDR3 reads TGCGCCAGCAGCCCTAGCTGGGGACGGGGGATCCACTCTGGGGCCAACGTCCTGACTTTC. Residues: CASSPSWGRGIHSGANVLTF. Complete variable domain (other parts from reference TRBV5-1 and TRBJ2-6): KAGVTQTPRYLIKTRGQQVTLSCSPISGHRSVSWYQQTPGQGLQFLFEYFSETQRNKGNFPGRFSGRQFSNSRSEMNVSTLELGDSALYLCASSPSWGRGIHSGANVLTFGAGSRLTVL.

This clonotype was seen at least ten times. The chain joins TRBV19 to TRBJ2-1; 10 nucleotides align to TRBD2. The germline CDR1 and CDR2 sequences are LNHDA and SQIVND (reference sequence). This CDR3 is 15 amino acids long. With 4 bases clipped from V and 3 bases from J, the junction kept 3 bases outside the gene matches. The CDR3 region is CASSTVAGGYNEQFF. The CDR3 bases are TGTGCCAGTAGTACTGTAGCGGGAGGCTACAATGAGCAGTTCTTC.

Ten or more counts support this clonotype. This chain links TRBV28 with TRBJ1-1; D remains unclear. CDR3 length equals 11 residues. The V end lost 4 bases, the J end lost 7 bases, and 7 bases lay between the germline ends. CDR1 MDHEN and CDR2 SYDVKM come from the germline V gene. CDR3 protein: CASSWTLEAFF. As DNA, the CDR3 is TGTGCCAGCAGTTGGACCCTTGAAGCTTTCTTT. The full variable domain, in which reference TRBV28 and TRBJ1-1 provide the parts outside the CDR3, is DVKVTQSSRYLVKRTGEKVFLECVQDMDHENMFWYRQDPGLGLRLIYFSYDVKMKEKGDIPEGYSVSREKKERFSLILESASTNQTSMYLCASSWTLEAFFGQGTRLTVV.

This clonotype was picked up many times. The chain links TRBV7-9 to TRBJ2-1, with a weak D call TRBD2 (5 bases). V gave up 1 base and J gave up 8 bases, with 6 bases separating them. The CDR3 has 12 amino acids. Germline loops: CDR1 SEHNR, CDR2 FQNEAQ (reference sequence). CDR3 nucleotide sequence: TGTGCCAGCAGCTTAGGAGGGTATGAGCAGTTCTTC. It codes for CASSLGGYEQFF.

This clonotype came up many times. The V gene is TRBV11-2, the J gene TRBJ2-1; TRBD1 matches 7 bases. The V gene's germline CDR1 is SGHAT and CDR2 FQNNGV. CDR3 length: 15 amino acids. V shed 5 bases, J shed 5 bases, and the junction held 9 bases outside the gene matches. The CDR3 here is CASSQTGSVHNEQFF. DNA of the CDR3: TGTGCCAGCAGCCAGACAGGGTCGGTTCACAATGAGCAGTTCTTC.

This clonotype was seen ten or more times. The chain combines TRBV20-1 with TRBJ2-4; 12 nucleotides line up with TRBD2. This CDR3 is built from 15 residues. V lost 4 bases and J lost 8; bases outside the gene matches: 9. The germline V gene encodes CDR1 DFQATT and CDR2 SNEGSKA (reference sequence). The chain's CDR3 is CSATRTSGTNDIQYF. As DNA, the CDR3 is TGCAGTGCTACCCGGACTAGCGGGACGAACGACATTCAGTACTTC.

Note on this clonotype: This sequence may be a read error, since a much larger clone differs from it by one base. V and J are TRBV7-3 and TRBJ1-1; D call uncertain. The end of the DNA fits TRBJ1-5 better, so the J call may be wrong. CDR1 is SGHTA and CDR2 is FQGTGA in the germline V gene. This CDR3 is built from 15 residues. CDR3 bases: TGTGCCAGCAGCCCCCCGACTGCGGGGAAGGATACGCAGCATTTT. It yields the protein CASSPPTAGKDTQHF.

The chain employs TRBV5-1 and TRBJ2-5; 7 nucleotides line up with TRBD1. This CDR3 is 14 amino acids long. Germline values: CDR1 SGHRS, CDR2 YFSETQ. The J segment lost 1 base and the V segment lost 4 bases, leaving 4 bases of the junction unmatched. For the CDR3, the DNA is TGCGCCAGCAGCACCGGGACAGCCCAAGAGACCCAGTACTTC. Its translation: CASSTGTAQETQYF.

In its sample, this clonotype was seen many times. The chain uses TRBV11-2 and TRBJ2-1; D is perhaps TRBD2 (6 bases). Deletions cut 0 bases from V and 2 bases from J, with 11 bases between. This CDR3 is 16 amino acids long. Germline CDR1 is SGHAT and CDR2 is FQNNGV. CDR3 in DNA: TGTGCCAGCAGCTTAGACAGGGAGGTCCCCTACAATGAGCAGTTCTTC. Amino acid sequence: CASSLDREVPYNEQFF.

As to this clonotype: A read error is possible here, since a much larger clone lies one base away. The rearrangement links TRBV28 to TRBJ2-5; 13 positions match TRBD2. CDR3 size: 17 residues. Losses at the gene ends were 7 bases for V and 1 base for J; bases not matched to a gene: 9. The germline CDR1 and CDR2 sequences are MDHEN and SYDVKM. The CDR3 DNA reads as TGTGCCAGCATTTCTGCGGGACTAGCGGGGATCCAAGAGACCCAGTACTTC. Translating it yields CASISAGLAGIQETQYF.

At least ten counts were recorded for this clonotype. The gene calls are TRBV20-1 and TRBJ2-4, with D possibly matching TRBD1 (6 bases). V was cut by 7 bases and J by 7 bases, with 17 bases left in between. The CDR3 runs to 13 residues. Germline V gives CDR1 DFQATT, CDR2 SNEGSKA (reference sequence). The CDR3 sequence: CSVLVTGINIQYF. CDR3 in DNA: TGCAGTGTTCTTGTTACAGGGATTAACATTCAGTACTTC.

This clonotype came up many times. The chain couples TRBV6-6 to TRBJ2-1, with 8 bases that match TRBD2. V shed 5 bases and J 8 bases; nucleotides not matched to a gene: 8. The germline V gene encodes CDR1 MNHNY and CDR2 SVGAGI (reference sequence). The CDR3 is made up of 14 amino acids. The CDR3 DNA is TGTGCCAGCAGTCAACGCACTAGCGGCCATGAGCAGTTCTTC. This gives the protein CASSQRTSGHEQFF.

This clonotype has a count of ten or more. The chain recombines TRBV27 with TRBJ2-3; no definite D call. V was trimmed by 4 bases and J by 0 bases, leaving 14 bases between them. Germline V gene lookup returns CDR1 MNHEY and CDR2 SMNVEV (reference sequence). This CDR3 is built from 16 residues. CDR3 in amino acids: CASSSNIDRSTDTQYF. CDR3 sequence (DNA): TGTGCCAGCAGTTCCAACATAGACCGAAGCACAGATACGCAGTATTTT.

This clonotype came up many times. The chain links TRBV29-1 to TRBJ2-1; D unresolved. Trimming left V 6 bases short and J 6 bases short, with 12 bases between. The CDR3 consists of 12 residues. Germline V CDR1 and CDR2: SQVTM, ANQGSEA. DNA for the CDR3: TGCAGCGTCAGCCCAGCGACCAATGAGCAGTTCTTC. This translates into CSVSPATNEQFF.

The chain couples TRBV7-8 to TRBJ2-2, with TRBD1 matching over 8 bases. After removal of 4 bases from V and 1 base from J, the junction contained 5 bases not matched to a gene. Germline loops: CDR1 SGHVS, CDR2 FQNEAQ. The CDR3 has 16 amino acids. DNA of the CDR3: TGTGCCAGCAGCTACCCAACAGGGGGGAACACCGGGGAGCTGTTTTTT. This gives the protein CASSYPTGGNTGELFF.

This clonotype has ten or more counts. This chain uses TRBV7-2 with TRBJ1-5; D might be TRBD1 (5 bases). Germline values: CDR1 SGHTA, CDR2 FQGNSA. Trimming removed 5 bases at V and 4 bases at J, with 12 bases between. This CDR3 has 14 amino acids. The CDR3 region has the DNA TGTGCCAGCAGCCGTTATGGGGGAAATCAGCCCCAGCATTTT. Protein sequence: CASSRYGGNQPQHF. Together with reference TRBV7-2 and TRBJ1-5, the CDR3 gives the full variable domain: GAGVSQSPSNKVTEKGKDVELRCDPISGHTALYWYRQSLGQGLEFLIYFQGNSAPDKSGLPSDRFSAERTGGSVSTLTIQRTQQEDSAVYLCASSRYGGNQPQHFGDGTRLSIL.

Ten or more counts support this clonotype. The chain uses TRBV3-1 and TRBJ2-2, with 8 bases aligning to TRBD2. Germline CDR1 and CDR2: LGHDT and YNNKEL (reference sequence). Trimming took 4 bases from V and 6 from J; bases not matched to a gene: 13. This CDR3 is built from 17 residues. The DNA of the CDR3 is TGTGCCAGCAGCCTAAGACTGATAGCGGGACTACCCGGGGAGCTGTTTTTT. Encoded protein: CASSLRLIAGLPGELFF.

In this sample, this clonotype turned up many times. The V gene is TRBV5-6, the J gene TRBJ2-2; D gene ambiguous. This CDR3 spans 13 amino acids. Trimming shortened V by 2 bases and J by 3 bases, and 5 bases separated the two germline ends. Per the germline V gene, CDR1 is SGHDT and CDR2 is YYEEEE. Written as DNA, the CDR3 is TGTGCCAGCAGCTTAACCTACACCGGGGAGCTGTTTTTT. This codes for CASSLTYTGELFF. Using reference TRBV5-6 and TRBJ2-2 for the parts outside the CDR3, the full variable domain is DAGVTQSPTHLIKTRGQQVTLRCSPKSGHDTVSWYQQALGQGPQFIFQYYEEEERQRGNFPDRFSGHQFPNYSSELNVNALLLGDSALYLCASSLTYTGELFFGEGSRLTVL.

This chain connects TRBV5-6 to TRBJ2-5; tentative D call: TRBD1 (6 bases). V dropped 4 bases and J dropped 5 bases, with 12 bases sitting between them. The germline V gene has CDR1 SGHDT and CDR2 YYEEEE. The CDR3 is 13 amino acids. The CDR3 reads CASSTTGRETQYF. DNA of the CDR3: TGTGCCAGCAGCACGACAGGCCGCGAGACCCAGTACTTC.

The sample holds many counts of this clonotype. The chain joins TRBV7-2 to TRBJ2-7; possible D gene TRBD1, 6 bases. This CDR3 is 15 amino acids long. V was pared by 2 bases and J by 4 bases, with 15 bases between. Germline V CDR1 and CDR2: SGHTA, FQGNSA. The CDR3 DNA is TGTGCCAGCAGCTTATGGTCCGGGACACAGTACGAGCAGTACTTC. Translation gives CASSLWSGTQYEQYF.

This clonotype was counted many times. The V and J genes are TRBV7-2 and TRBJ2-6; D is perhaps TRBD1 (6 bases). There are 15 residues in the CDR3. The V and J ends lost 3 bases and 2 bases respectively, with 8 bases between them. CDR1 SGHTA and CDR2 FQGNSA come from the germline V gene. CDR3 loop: CASSFAGAGANVLTF. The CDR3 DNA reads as TGTGCCAGCAGCTTTGCAGGGGCTGGGGCCAACGTCCTGACTTTC. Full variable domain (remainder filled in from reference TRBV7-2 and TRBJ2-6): GAGVSQSPSNKVTEKGKDVELRCDPISGHTALYWYRQSLGQGLEFLIYFQGNSAPDKSGLPSDRFSAERTGGSVSTLTIQRTQQEDSAVYLCASSFAGAGANVLTFGAGSRLTVL.

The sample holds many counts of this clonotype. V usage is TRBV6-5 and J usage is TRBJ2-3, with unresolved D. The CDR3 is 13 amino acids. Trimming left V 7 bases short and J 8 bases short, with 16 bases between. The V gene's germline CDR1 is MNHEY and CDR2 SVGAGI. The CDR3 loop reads CASNPIGRFTQYF. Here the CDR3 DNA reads TGTGCCAGCAACCCTATTGGGCGGTTTACGCAGTATTTT.